A single sample gave rise to the 26 T cell receptor beta chains below, sequenced in a study of T cells in tumors after PD-1 blockade. Measured with immunoSEQ multiplex PCR; TCRdb has only the in-frame clones, and not every one. The data show about 33,000 clones, with approximately 78% seen just once and roughly 40% held by the top ten. Sequenced material: PBMCs, taken before anti-PD-1 treatment. The source is a human donor with basal cell carcinoma.

The chain couples TRBV30 to TRBJ1-3; D gene uncertain. The CDR3 consists of 11 residues. Germline V gives CDR1 GTSNPN, CDR2 SVGIG (reference sequence). V lost 6 bases, J lost 0 bases, and 3 bases lay in between. Written as DNA, the CDR3 is TGTGCCTGCGACTCTGGAAACACCATATATTTT. It is translated as CACDSGNTIYF.

The J gene is TRBJ2-2, the V gene TRBV7-2; D possibly uses TRBD1 or TRBD2 (6 bases each). The V end lost 5 bases, the J end lost 7 bases, and 17 bases lay between the germline ends. From germline, CDR1 is SGHTA and CDR2 FQGNSA. The CDR3 has 15 residues. This chain's CDR3 is CASSPYRGAGGELFF. In nucleotides, the CDR3 is TGTGCCAGCAGCCCATATAGGGGGGCAGGCGGGGAGCTGTTTTTT. Variable domain in full (rest from reference TRBV7-2 and TRBJ2-2): GAGVSQSPSNKVTEKGKDVELRCDPISGHTALYWYRQSLGQGLEFLIYFQGNSAPDKSGLPSDRFSAERTGGSVSTLTIQRTQQEDSAVYLCASSPYRGAGGELFFGEGSRLTVL.

The chain employs TRBV7-2 and TRBJ2-1, with a weak D call TRBD2 (6 bases). The V and J ends lost 3 bases and 4 bases respectively, with 13 bases between them. CDR1 SGHTA and CDR2 FQGNSA come from the germline V gene. The CDR3 consists of 15 residues. This chain's CDR3 is CASSFSGTGYNEQFF. Here the CDR3 DNA reads TGTGCCAGCAGCTTTTCCGGGACTGGTTACAATGAGCAGTTCTTC.

The chain recombines TRBV24-1 with TRBJ2-2; D possibly matches TRBD1 or TRBD2 (6 bases each). The V end lost 6 bases, the J end lost 4 bases, and 8 bases lay between the germline ends. The germline V gene encodes CDR1 KGHDR and CDR2 SFDVKD. The CDR3 covers 13 residues. This CDR3 is CATSWGATGELFF. For the CDR3, the DNA is TGTGCCACCAGTTGGGGGGCCACCGGGGAGCTGTTTTTT.

The gene calls are TRBV4-1 and TRBJ2-1; TRBD2 agrees at 7 bases. Trimming at V came to 0 bases and at J to 7 bases, leaving 6 bases not matched to a gene. CDR1 and CDR2 from the germline V gene are MGHRA and YSYEKL. The CDR3 is 15 amino acids. For the CDR3, the DNA is TGCGCCAGCAGCCAAGATTCCAGCGGGAATAATGAGCAGTTCTTC. Its protein product is CASSQDSSGNNEQFF.

This clone is medium-sized within its sample. This chain uses TRBV29-1 with TRBJ2-7; the match to TRBD2 covers 11 bases. Trimming took 0 bases from V and 6 from J; bases not matched to a gene: 7. The CDR3 runs 15 residues. Germline values: CDR1 SQVTM, CDR2 ANQGSEA. In DNA, the CDR3 is TGCAGCGTTGAAGATTTAGGGACTAGCGGTGTCGAGCAGTACTTC. Translated, it gives CSVEDLGTSGVEQYF.

The CDR3 region has the DNA TGTGCCAGCAGCCCTCCTATGGGGCGACGTAGCACAGATACGCAGTATTTT. This encodes CASSPPMGRRSTDTQYF. V is TRBV7-9 and J is TRBJ2-3; the D gene is possibly TRBD1 (5 bases). CDR1 is SEHNR and CDR2 is FQNEAQ in the germline V gene (reference sequence). The CDR3 loop spans 17 amino acids. Trimming stripped 5 bases from V and 0 bases from J, with 18 bases between.

J is TRBJ2-3 and V is TRBV9; perhaps TRBD2 as D (6 bases). The CDR3 is made up of 15 amino acids. Trimming removed 0 bases at V and 0 bases at J, with 8 bases between. Germline V gives CDR1 SGDLS, CDR2 YYNGEE. CDR3 bases: TGTGCCAGCAGCGTAGTCGGGAGTAGCACAGATACGCAGTATTTT. It is translated as CASSVVGSSTDTQYF.

The rearrangement uses TRBV28 and TRBJ2-3; 7 bases are shared with TRBD1. The germline gives CDR1 MDHEN, CDR2 SYDVKM. V dropped 3 bases and J dropped 5; count of bases not matched to a gene: 8. CDR3 size: 15 residues. The DNA of the CDR3 is TGTGCCAGCAGTTTCGCCACAGGGGTTGGAGATACGCAGTATTTT. Amino acid sequence: CASSFATGVGDTQYF.

This clone was observed a handful of times. V usage is TRBV4-3 and J usage is TRBJ2-5, with D hard to call. The CDR3 covers 14 residues. Trimming shortened V by 0 bases and J by 4 bases, and 9 bases separated the two germline ends. Germline CDR1 is LGHNA and CDR2 is YSLEER. Here the CDR3 reads CASSQDRRPETQYF. The CDR3 DNA sequence: TGCGCCAGCAGCCAAGATCGCAGGCCAGAGACCCAGTACTTC.

The V gene is TRBV10-3, the J gene TRBJ2-4; perhaps D is TRBD1 or TRBD2 (5 bases each). The CDR3 sequence is 12 residues long. Per germline, CDR1 ENHRY and CDR2 SYGVKD. The V gene lost 6 bases and the J gene lost 8 bases, with 11 bases spanning the gap. The CDR3: CAISREGDIQYF. The CDR3, as DNA: TGTGCCATCAGCCGGGAAGGGGACATTCAGTACTTC.

CDR3 loop: CASGEVKGDPYEQYF. The CDR3 DNA follows: TGTGCCAGCGGCGAGGTGAAGGGGGACCCCTACGAGCAGTACTTC. The J gene is TRBJ2-7, the V gene TRBV4-2, with a possible D match to TRBD1 (6 bases). The V gene's germline CDR1 is LGHNA and CDR2 YNFKEQ. The CDR3 is made up of 15 amino acids. V was trimmed by 8 bases and J by 2 bases, leaving 19 bases between them.

The chain links TRBV11-2 to TRBJ2-2, with TRBD1 matching 8 bases. Germline CDR1 is SGHAT and CDR2 is FQNNGV. V was clipped by 0 bases and J by 5 bases; unmatched bases: 11. This CDR3 has 18 residues. CDR3 loop: CASSLEGPGRGRTGELFF. The CDR3 DNA sequence: TGTGCCAGCAGCTTAGAAGGACCGGGCAGGGGGCGGACCGGGGAGCTGTTTTTT.

The genes are TRBV28 and TRBJ1-3; unclear D gene. Germline values: CDR1 MDHEN, CDR2 SYDVKM. Trimming took 7 bases from V and 4 from J, leaving 17 bases between them. The CDR3 is made up of 15 amino acids. The CDR3 protein is CASTLLNMRGNTIYF. In nucleotides, the CDR3 is TGTGCCAGCACCCTTCTGAATATGAGAGGAAACACCATATATTTT.

The J gene is TRBJ2-7, the V gene TRBV5-1; D ambiguous. The CDR3 is made up of 13 amino acids. Germline loops: CDR1 SGHRS, CDR2 YFSETQ. V was cut by 4 bases and J by 1 base, with 9 bases left in between. CDR3 in amino acids: CASSLDGSYEQYF. The DNA of the CDR3 is TGCGCCAGCAGCCTGGACGGTTCCTACGAGCAGTACTTC.

The chain combines TRBV29-1 with TRBJ1-6, with 8 nucleotides matching TRBD1. The CDR3 is made up of 14 amino acids. The trim removed 5 bases at V and 5 bases at J, leaving 5 bases unmatched. Germline loops: CDR1 SQVTM, CDR2 ANQGSEA. The CDR3: CSVRQGNDNSPLHF. CDR3 DNA sequence: TGCAGCGTTCGACAGGGGAATGATAATTCACCCCTCCACTTT.

This clone has only a few counts. The V call is TRBV7-2, the J call TRBJ1-5, with TRBD1 matching 9 bases. Germline-derived CDR1 and CDR2 are SGHTA and FQGNSA. Germline trimming cut 5 bases from V and 0 bases from J; bases unmatched to any gene: 5. The CDR3 is made up of 16 amino acids. The DNA of the CDR3 is TGTGCCAGCAGCCCGGGACAGGGCCATAGCAATCAGCCCCAGCATTTT. It yields the protein CASSPGQGHSNQPQHF.

The rearrangement links TRBV5-1 to TRBJ1-2, with 7 bases that match TRBD1. The germline CDR1 and CDR2 sequences are SGHRS and YFSETQ. The V and J ends lost 4 bases and 5 bases, in that order; junction bases with no gene match: 8. This CDR3 comprises 14 residues. The DNA for the CDR3 is TGCGCCAGCAGCGTATCCGGGACAGAATATGGCTACACCTTC. As protein: CASSVSGTEYGYTF.

The V and J genes are TRBV7-3 and TRBJ2-3; 15 bases are a match to TRBD2. Germline CDR1 is SGHTA and CDR2 is FQGTGA. The CDR3 sequence is 16 residues long. Trimming cost V 5 bases and J 2 bases; bases outside gene matches: 2. The CDR3 DNA sequence: TGTGCCAGCAGCCGGACTAGCGGGGGGGTCACAGATACGCAGTATTTT. Translation: CASSRTSGGVTDTQYF.

The rearrangement links TRBV24-1 to TRBJ2-4, with D perhaps assigned TRBD1 or TRBD2 (6 bases each). This CDR3 region has 15 residues. Germline CDR1 KGHDR, CDR2 SFDVKD. V was cut by 3 bases and J by 5 bases, with 13 bases left in between. The CDR3 reads CATSDRDGGQNIQYF. The CDR3 coding sequence is TGTGCCACCAGTGATCGGGACGGGGGCCAAAACATTCAGTACTTC.

J is TRBJ1-1 and V is TRBV24-1; D is ambiguous. The ends were cut back, 3 bases at V and 6 bases at J, with 16 bases in the middle. Germline-derived CDR1 and CDR2 are KGHDR and SFDVKD. The CDR3 has 15 residues. The CDR3: CATSDGARIPSEAFF. CDR3 sequence (DNA): TGTGCCACCAGTGATGGAGCACGGATCCCTTCTGAAGCTTTCTTT.

This sequence joins TRBV6-1 and TRBJ2-7; no clear D. V was cut by 1 base and J by 2 bases, with 3 bases left in between. CDR1 is MNHNS, CDR2 SASEGT, per germline. The length of the CDR3 is 12 residues. For the CDR3, the DNA is TGTGCCAGCAGTGAAGTGACCTACGAGCAGTACTTC. Residues: CASSEVTYEQYF.

This clone was counted once. The rearrangement uses TRBV28 and TRBJ1-2; D unresolved. The CDR3 length is 11 residues. Germline V gene sequence: CDR1 MDHEN, CDR2 SYDVKM. Trimming stripped 1 base from V and 4 bases from J, with 1 base between. CDR3 in DNA: TGTGCCAGCAGTTTATCCTATGGCTACACCTTC. This sequence encodes CASSLSYGYTF.

The V call is TRBV4-1, the J call TRBJ1-4; 8 bases match TRBD1. The CDR3 contains 17 residues. V dropped 3 bases and J dropped 0; count of bases not matched to a gene: 6. CDR1 MGHRA and CDR2 YSYEKL come from the germline V gene. The chain's CDR3 is CASSQPYRGTTNEKLFF. CDR3 sequence (DNA): TGCGCCAGCAGCCAGCCATACAGGGGGACAACTAATGAAAAACTGTTTTTT.

The chain employs TRBV14 and TRBJ2-7, with 7 bases matching TRBD1. Germline V gene data show CDR1 as SGHDN and CDR2 as FVKESK. Trimming took 4 bases from V and 2 from J; bases not matched to a gene: 8. The CDR3 runs 15 residues. CDR3 sequence reads: CASSPGTARAYEQYF. CDR3 sequence (DNA): TGTGCCAGCAGCCCGGGGACAGCGCGGGCCTACGAGCAGTACTTC. The full variable domain, in which reference TRBV14 and TRBJ2-7 provide the parts outside the CDR3, is EAGVTQFPSHSVIEKGQTVTLRCDPISGHDNLYWYRRVMGKEIKFLLHFVKESKQDESGMPNNRFLAERTGGTYSTLKVQPAELEDSGVYFCASSPGTARAYEQYFGPGTRLTVT.

The V gene is TRBV15, the J gene TRBJ2-3, with TRBD2 matching over 10 bases. The J segment lost 3 bases and the V segment lost 0 bases, leaving 0 bases of the junction unmatched. The CDR3 covers 15 residues. Germline V gives CDR1 LNHNV, CDR2 YYDKDF (reference sequence). The CDR3 DNA sequence: TGTGCCACCAGCAGAGAACTAGCGGGGACAGATACGCAGTATTTT. Residues: CATSRELAGTDTQYF.